Below are 7 T cell receptor beta chains sequenced from a single sample in a study of beta chain features in type 1 diabetes. Study findings and constraints: When Type 1 diabetes patients were examined, their TCRB CDR3s proved moderately but significantly shorter in all four CD4+ subsets.

Since all of the isolated RNA was reverse transcribed, expressed TCRB transcripts were what got sequenced. The method was immunoSEQ multiplex PCR; TCRdb's version includes in-frame clones alone and lacks a portion of them. Of some 350,000 clones listed, 9.6% were seen once; the top ten hold over 0.45%. The antigens for these receptors are not known. Source material: central memory CD4+ T cells from blood. These receptors originate from a young man with type 1 diabetes.

In the case of this clone: Compared with germline, one end of the junction differs, possibly owing to a read error. The chain has TRBV28 and TRBJ2-7, with 8 bases lining up with TRBD1. This CDR3 comprises 14 residues. From germline, CDR1 is MDHEN and CDR2 SYDVKM. The CDR3 DNA sequence: TGTGCCAGCAGTTCGGGACAGGAGTCCTCCGAGCAGTACTTC. This encodes CASSSGQESSEQYF.

On this clone: Since a far larger clone is one base different, this is likely a read error. CDR3 loop: CASRRLAGAYEQYF. CDR3 DNA: TGTGCCAGCAGGCGACTAGCGGGAGCCTACGAGCAGTACTTC. The chain combines TRBV5-4 with TRBJ2-7; 12 bases line up with TRBD2. The CDR3 has 14 amino acids. CDR1 is SGHNT and CDR2 is YYREEE in the germline V gene (reference sequence). J was trimmed by 2 bases and V by 5 bases; bases with no gene match: 2.

This clone turned up a few times. The V and J genes are TRBV7-9 and TRBJ2-3, with D possibly matching TRBD1 (5 bases). The CDR3 has 16 amino acids. Germline lookup yields CDR1 SEHNR and CDR2 FQNEAQ (reference sequence). Trimming shortened V by 1 base and J by 3 bases, and 14 bases separated the two germline ends. This chain's CDR3 is CASSLGNQGGTDTQYF. CDR3 bases: TGTGCCAGCAGCTTAGGGAATCAGGGTGGAACAGATACGCAGTATTTT.

There are a few counts of this clone. The rearrangement links TRBV7-2 to TRBJ1-5; D is perhaps TRBD1 (5 bases). Germline values: CDR1 SGHTA, CDR2 FQGNSA. Trimming took off 5 bases at V and 0 bases at J, with 11 bases between the two ends. This CDR3 comprises 15 residues. The chain's CDR3 is CASSRTIFSNQPQHF. The CDR3 bases are TGTGCCAGCAGCCGGACAATATTTAGCAATCAGCCCCAGCATTTT.

There are a few counts of this clone. V and J are TRBV9 and TRBJ2-1; 11 bases fit TRBD2. This CDR3 region has 18 residues. After removal of 2 bases from V and 7 bases from J, the junction contained 14 bases not matched to a gene. Per the germline V gene, CDR1 is SGDLS and CDR2 is YYNGEE. CDR3 residues: CASSVSPSGRSGKNEQFF. The DNA for the CDR3 is TGTGCCAGCAGCGTCTCTCCTAGCGGGAGGTCTGGGAAAAATGAGCAGTTCTTC.

This clone came up a few times. This chain links TRBV5-1 with TRBJ2-2; 13 bases agree with TRBD2. Germline lookup yields CDR1 SGHRS and CDR2 YFSETQ. CDR3 size: 18 residues. V trimming: 4 bases; J trimming: 2 bases; junction bases outside the gene matches: 8. CDR3 in DNA: TGCGCCAGCAGCCCCGCCGGGACTAGCGGGATCAACACCGGGGAGCTGTTTTTT. It yields the protein CASSPAGTSGINTGELFF.

This clone was seen more than once but under ten times. The chain employs TRBV19 and TRBJ2-4; D gene uncertain. Germline V gene data show CDR1 as LNHDA and CDR2 as SQIVND (reference sequence). Trimming removed 10 bases from V and 4 bases from J, with 20 bases in between. The CDR3 sequence is 15 residues long. CDR3: CATHAPRDAKNIQYF. The CDR3 DNA follows: TGTGCCACCCACGCGCCCAGAGACGCAAAAAACATTCAGTACTTC. The complete variable domain, with remaining parts taken from reference TRBV19 and TRBJ2-4, reads DGGITQSPKYLFRKEGQNVTLSCEQNLNHDAMYWYRQDPGQGLRLIYYSQIVNDFQKGDIAEGYSVSREKKESFPLTVTSAQKNPTAFYLCATHAPRDAKNIQYFGAGTRLSVL.